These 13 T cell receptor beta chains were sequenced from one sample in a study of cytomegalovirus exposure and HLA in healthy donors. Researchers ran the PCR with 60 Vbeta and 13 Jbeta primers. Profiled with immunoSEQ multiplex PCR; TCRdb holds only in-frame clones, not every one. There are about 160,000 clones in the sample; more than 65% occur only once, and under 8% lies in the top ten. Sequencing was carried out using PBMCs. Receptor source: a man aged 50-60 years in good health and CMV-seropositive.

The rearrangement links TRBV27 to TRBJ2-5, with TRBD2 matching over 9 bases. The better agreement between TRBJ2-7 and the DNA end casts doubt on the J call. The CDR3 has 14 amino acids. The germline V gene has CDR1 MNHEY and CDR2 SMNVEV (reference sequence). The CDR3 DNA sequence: TGTGCCAGCAGACCTAGCGGGGCCCCCTACGAGCAGTACTTC. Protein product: CASRPSGAPYEQYF.

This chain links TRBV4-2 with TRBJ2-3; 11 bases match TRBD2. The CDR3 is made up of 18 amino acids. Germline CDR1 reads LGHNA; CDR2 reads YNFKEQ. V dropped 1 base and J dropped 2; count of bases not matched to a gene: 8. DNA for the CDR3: TGTGCCAGCAGCCAAGGAGGGCCGACTAGCGGGATCACAGATACGCAGTATTTT. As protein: CASSQGGPTSGITDTQYF.

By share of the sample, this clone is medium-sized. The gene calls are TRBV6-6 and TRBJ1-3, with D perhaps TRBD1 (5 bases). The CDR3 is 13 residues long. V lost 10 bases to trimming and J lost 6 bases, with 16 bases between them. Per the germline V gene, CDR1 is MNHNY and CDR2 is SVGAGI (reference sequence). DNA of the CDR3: TGTGCCACGGGGGGAGGGGTTACAAACACCATATATTTT. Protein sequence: CATGGGVTNTIYF.

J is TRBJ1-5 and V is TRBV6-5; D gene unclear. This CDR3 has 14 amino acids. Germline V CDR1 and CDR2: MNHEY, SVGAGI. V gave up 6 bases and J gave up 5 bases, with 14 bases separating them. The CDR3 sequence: CASRGRRADQPQHF. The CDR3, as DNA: TGTGCCAGCAGGGGGAGGCGGGCCGATCAGCCCCAGCATTTT.

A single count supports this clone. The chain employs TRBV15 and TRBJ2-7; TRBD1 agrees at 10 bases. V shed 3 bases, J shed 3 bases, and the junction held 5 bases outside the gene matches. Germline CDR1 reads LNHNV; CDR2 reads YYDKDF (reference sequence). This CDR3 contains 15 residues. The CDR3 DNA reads TGTGCCACCAGCAGGGGACAGGGGTACTACTACGAGCAGTACTTC. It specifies CATSRGQGYYYEQYF.

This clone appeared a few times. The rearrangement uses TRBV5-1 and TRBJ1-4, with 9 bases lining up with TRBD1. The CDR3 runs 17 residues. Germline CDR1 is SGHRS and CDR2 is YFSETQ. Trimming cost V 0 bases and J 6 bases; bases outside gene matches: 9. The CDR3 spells CASSLAGGQGADEKLFF. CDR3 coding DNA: TGCGCCAGCAGCTTGGCCGGGGGACAGGGTGCAGATGAAAAACTGTTTTTT.

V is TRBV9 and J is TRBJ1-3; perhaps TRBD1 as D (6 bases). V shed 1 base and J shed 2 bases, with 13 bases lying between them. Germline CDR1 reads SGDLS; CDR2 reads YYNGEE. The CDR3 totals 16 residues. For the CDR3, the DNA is TGTGCCAGCAGCGTACGCCTACAGGGACCTGGAAACACCATATATTTT. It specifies CASSVRLQGPGNTIYF. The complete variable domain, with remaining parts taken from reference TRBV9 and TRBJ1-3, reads DSGVTQTPKHLITATGQRVTLRCSPRSGDLSVYWYQQSLDQGLQFLIQYYNGEERAKGNILERFSAQQFPDLHSELNLSSLELGDSALYFCASSVRLQGPGNTIYFGEGSWLTVV.

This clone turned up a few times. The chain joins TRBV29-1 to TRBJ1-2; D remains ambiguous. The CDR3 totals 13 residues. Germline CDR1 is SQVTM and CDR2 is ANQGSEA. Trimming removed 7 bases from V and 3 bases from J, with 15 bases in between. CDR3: CSADTARDYGYTF. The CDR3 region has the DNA TGCAGCGCAGACACAGCAAGAGACTATGGCTACACCTTC. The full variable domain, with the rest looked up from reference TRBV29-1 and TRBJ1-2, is SAVISQKPSRDICQRGTSLTIQCQVDSQVTMMFWYRQQPGQSLTLIATANQGSEATYESGFVIDKFPISRPNLTFSTLTVSNMSPEDSSIYLCSADTARDYGYTFGSGTRLTVV.

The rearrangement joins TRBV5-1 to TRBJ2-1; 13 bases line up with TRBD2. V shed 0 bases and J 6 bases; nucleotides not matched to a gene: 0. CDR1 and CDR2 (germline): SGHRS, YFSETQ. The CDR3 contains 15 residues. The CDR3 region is CASSLGTSGSNEQFF. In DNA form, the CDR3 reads TGCGCCAGCAGCTTGGGGACTAGCGGGAGCAATGAGCAGTTCTTC.

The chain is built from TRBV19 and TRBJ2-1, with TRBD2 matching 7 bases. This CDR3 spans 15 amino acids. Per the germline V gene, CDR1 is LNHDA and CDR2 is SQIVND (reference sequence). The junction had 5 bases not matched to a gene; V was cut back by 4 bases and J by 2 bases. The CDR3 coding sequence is TGTGCCAGTAGTAGCGGGAGTGGCCCCTACAATGAGCAGTTCTTC. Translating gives CASSSGSGPYNEQFF.

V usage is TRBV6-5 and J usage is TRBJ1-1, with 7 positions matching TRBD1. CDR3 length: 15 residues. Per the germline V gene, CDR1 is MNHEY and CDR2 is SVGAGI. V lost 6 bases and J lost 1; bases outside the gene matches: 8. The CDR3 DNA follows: TGTGCCAGCAGCTATACGGGACAGAGGAACACTGAAGCTTTCTTT. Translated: CASSYTGQRNTEAFF.

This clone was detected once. The CDR3 nucleotides are TGCGCCAGCAGAGATCGGACAGGGATAGGCTACACCTTC. It is translated as CASRDRTGIGYTF. The chain couples TRBV5-1 to TRBJ1-2; 8 bases match TRBD1. CDR3 size: 13 residues. The germline V gene has CDR1 SGHRS and CDR2 YFSETQ. With 5 bases clipped from V and 8 bases from J, the junction kept 8 bases outside the gene matches.

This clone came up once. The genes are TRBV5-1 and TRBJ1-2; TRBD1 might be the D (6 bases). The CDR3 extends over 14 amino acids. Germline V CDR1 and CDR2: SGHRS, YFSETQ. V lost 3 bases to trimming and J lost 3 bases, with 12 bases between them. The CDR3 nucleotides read TGCGCCAGCAGCTCTACGGACAGCTACTATGGCTACACCTTC. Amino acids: CASSSTDSYYGYTF.